Reported below is one TCR beta chain. Its antigen is not known. The data were produced by immunoSEQ multiplex PCR, yet TCRdb's version contains in-frame clones alone and is incomplete. This table has around 260,000 clones, approximately 95% appearing once. This specimen belongs to a study of T cell responses to AZD1222 COVID-19 vaccine. Study-level information: Second doses at about 4 or about 12 weeks were pooled. Overall study results and limits: Scientists sampled the repertoires only once the peak T cell response had passed. Mapped onto spike, vaccine-associated CD4 TCRs spanned it and were dominant at 160-218 and 743-854.

Germline V gene sequence: CDR1 MNHEY, CDR2 SVGAGI. The V gene lost 6 bases and the J gene lost 2 bases, with 11 bases spanning the gap. The CDR3 contains 14 residues. The sample here was peripheral blood, taken on day 0 of AZD1222 vaccination. The sequence derives from an adult in good health. V gene TRBV6-5 combines with J gene TRBJ1-5; no definite D call. The CDR3 spells CASRLGEGNQPQHF. The CDR3, as DNA: TGTGCCAGCAGGTTAGGTGAGGGCAATCAGCCCCAGCATTTT.